The clone carrying this TCR beta chain came up many times. The antigen remains unidentified. This sample is drawn from a study of neurological immune-mediated disorders. Study-wide results and caveats: The most TCR clonal expansion was seen in HTLV-1-associated myelopathy, and the least was seen in multiple sclerosis, which fell below healthy controls. CDR3 amino acid sequences found in expanded clones were never shared across subjects, suggesting private repertoires in all groups.

In germline, CDR1 is DFQATT, CDR2 SNEGSKA (reference sequence). This CDR3 has 16 amino acids. The ends were cut back, 8 bases at V and 1 base at J, with 23 bases in the middle. The cDNA was generated by 5'RACE with 10-nucleotide random UMIs. MiXCR, run by TCRdb on the 5' RACE reads, gives a single entry per CDR3 protein. The sample lists roughly 100,000 distinct CDR3 sequences, under 14% occurring once. The time point here: longitudinal time-point 3. The study built unsorted libraries from 2 million PBMCs kept at -80 C. Sequenced: PBMCs. The chain has TRBV20-1 and TRBJ2-5, with D hard to call. This clonotype was obtained from a female donor with HTLV-1-associated myelopathy (HAM/TSP). The CDR3 DNA reads as TGCAGTTCCCTTAGCCACCGGAACAATGTCCAAGAGACCCAGTACTTC. Amino acid sequence: CSSLSHRNNVQETQYF.